The sequence of this T cell receptor (beta chain) was determined in a study of OX40 agonist ivuxolimab in advanced cancers. Assay used: immunoSEQ multiplex PCR; TCRdb lists only in-frame clones, some missing. The data contain tens of thousands of clones, 70% to 85% of them singletons. Autoimmune disease history or systemic immunosuppression led to patients being barred. Losses at the gene ends were 3 bases for V and 0 bases for J; bases not matched to a gene: 4. Per the germline V gene, CDR1 is SGDLS and CDR2 is YYNGEE. CDR3 length: 15 amino acids. This rearrangement joins TRBV9 to TRBJ2-7; 9 nucleotides match TRBD1. The sequence was obtained from an adult with an advanced solid tumor such as melanoma, head and neck, liver or kidney cancer. Sequencing used CD4+ or CD8+ T cells sorted from blood, obtained in a trial of the OX40 agonist ivuxolimab. The CDR3 coding sequence is TGTGCCAGCAGCGGCGGACAGGGGATCTCCTACGAGCAGTACTTC. It is translated as CASSGGQGISYEQYF.